This is a list of T cell receptor beta chains from one sample in a study of molecular identifiers for immune sequencing clone quantification. TCRdb called the PCR reads again in MiXCR, with one record for every CDR3 protein. Among around 460,000 distinct CDR3 sequences listed, under 30% were seen once. Sequenced material: naive CD8+ T cells from blood, with Jurkat cell RNA spiked in. All receptors derive from a human donor in good health. Some libraries in this study had Jurkat cell RNA spiked in. Each CDR3 is given with its conserved first and last residue. Each record gives: D gene, V gene, clone size, J gene, CDR3 protein, CDR3 DNA. D genes are given only for firm matches. Some rows mark clone size as missing; the rest say once, few, many or name a class of expanded clone.

-	TRBV4-3	-	TRBJ1-5	CASSQDHYGRQPQHF	TGCGCCAGCAGCCAAGATCATTATGGTCGTCAGCCCCAGCATTTT
-	TRBV6-2/TRBV6-3	-	TRBJ1-1	CASSPGTGGYTEAFF	TGTGCCAGCAGCCCGGGAACCGGGGGGTACACTGAAGCTTTCTTT
-	TRBV7-9	many	TRBJ1-5	CASSKYDGTQHF	TGTGCCAGCAGCAAGTACGACGGAACCCAGCATTTT
-	TRBV27	-	TRBJ1-1	CASSMAPGALGTEAFF	TGTGCCAGCAGTATGGCTCCAGGGGCGCTCGGCACTGAAGCTTTCTTT
-	TRBV7-2	many	TRBJ2-1	CASSLDDSPISYNEQFF	TGTGCCAGCAGCTTAGATGATAGCCCCATCTCCTACAATGAGCAGTTCTTC
TRBD1	TRBV28	few	TRBJ1-1	CASSTDRGNTEAFF	TGTGCCAGCAGTACGGACAGGGGGAACACTGAAGCTTTCTTT
-	TRBV28	many	TRBJ2-7	CASSPPGTGYEQYF	TGTGCCAGCAGTCCACCCGGGACGGGGTACGAGCAGTACTTC
-	TRBV4-3	once	TRBJ1-1	CASSQDFSNRVDGAFF	TGCGCCAGCAGCCAAGATTTCAGCAACAGGGTGGACGGCGCTTTCTTT
TRBD2	TRBV19	-	TRBJ2-7	CASSAGRGGAYEQYF	TGTGCCAGTAGCGCGGGGAGGGGTGGAGCCTACGAGCAGTACTTC
-	TRBV20-1	-	TRBJ2-5	CSAQDVLPQETQYF	TGCAGTGCTCAAGATGTCCTGCCCCAAGAGACCCAGTACTTC
-	TRBV11-3	-	TRBJ2-1	CASSHGDAGEQFF	TGTGCCAGCAGTCATGGGGACGCAGGGGAGCAGTTCTTC
-	TRBV7-9	few	TRBJ1-2	CASSLGRSVYGYTF	TGTGCCAGCAGCTTAGGGCGGTCAGTCTATGGCTACACCTTC
-	TRBV7-3	many	TRBJ2-3	CASSPSRGFTDTQYF	TGTGCCAGCAGCCCCTCACGGGGTTTCACAGATACGCAGTATTTT
-	TRBV7-9	-	TRBJ2-1	CASSLAGYRYNEQFF	TGTGCCAGCAGCTTAGCGGGGTATAGGTACAATGAGCAGTTCTTC
TRBD2	TRBV6-5	-	TRBJ2-2	CASSSGLPVGELFF	TGTGCCAGCAGTTCGGGACTACCCGTCGGGGAGCTGTTTTTT
TRBD1	TRBV29-1	many	TRBJ2-7	CSVEGYRGQRPYEQYF	TGCAGCGTTGAAGGGTACAGGGGGCAGCGGCCCTACGAGCAGTACTTC
-	TRBV27	-	TRBJ1-6	CASSPLPPEDNSPLHF	TGTGCCAGCAGTCCACTTCCCCCGGAGGATAATTCACCCCTCCACTTT
-	TRBV28	many	TRBJ2-2	CASSFWGADTGELFF	TGTGCCAGCAGTTTCTGGGGGGCGGACACCGGGGAGCTGTTTTTT
TRBD2	TRBV25-1	many	TRBJ2-3	CASSEGREPTDTQYF	TGTGCCAGCAGTGAGGGGCGGGAGCCCACAGATACGCAGTATTTT
TRBD2	TRBV25-1	many	TRBJ2-7	CASSVTSGRHEQYF	TGTGCCAGCAGTGTTACTAGCGGGAGGCACGAGCAGTACTTC
-	TRBV10-3	many	TRBJ2-3	CAISERGFTDTQYF	TGTGCCATCAGTGAGCGGGGGTTCACAGATACGCAGTATTTT
-	TRBV7-2	many	TRBJ2-3	CASSATGPTMTDTQYF	TGTGCCAGCAGCGCAACGGGACCAACAATGACAGATACGCAGTATTTT
TRBD1	TRBV29-1	few	TRBJ2-7	CSVEWRDRGSYEQYF	TGCAGCGTTGAATGGAGGGACAGGGGCTCCTACGAGCAGTACTTC
TRBD1	TRBV3-1	-	TRBJ1-6	CASSGGDRGLSPLHF	TGTGCCAGCAGCGGGGGGGACAGGGGGCTCTCACCCCTCCACTTT
TRBD1	TRBV18	once	TRBJ1-1	CASSPSVDRMGTEAFF	TGTGCCAGCTCACCATCCGTGGACAGGATGGGCACTGAAGCTTTCTTT
-	TRBV11-3	-	TRBJ2-2	CASCTNTGELFF	TGTGCCAGCTGTACGAACACCGGGGAGCTGTTTTTT
-	TRBV4-1	many	TRBJ2-1	CASSQTDNEQFF	TGCGCCAGCAGCCAGACAGACAATGAGCAGTTCTTC
-	TRBV7-9	many	TRBJ2-3	CASSFGGPPALKNTQYF	TGTGCCAGCAGCTTTGGGGGGCCCCCCGCGCTAAAGAATACGCAGTATTTT
-	TRBV2	few	TRBJ2-5	CASSDSGFVLQETQYF	TGTGCCAGCAGTGATTCCGGCTTCGTCTTACAAGAGACCCAGTACTTC
-	TRBV6-5	few	TRBJ2-1	CASSHRPPEATYVGNEQFF	TGTGCCAGCAGTCACCGACCCCCCGAGGCTACCTATGTAGGCAATGAGCAGTTCTTC
-	TRBV20-1	few	TRBJ2-4	CSASPSVIKNIQYF	TGCAGTGCTAGTCCCAGCGTAATCAAAAACATTCAGTACTTC
-	TRBV28	many	TRBJ1-5	CASTPTQGDQPQHF	TGTGCCAGCACCCCCACGCAAGGAGATCAGCCCCAGCATTTT
-	TRBV14	many	TRBJ2-7	CASSQVAGEQYF	TGTGCCAGCAGCCAAGTGGCAGGGGAGCAGTACTTC
-	TRBV7-2	many	TRBJ2-7	CASSFGGGAYEQYF	TGTGCCAGCAGCTTTGGGGGCGGGGCCTACGAGCAGTACTTC
-	TRBV10-3	-	TRBJ2-7	CAISESLGYEQYF	TGTGCCATCAGTGAGTCGTTGGGTTACGAGCAGTACTTC
-	TRBV27	-	TRBJ1-4	CASSWDFNEKLSF	TGTGCCAGCAGCTGGGATTTTAATGAAAAACTGTCTTTT
-	TRBV2	many	TRBJ2-4	CASSGGLENIQYF	TGTGCCAGCAGTGGCGGGCTGGAAAACATTCAGTACTTC
-	TRBV11-2	-	TRBJ1-1	CANRQTGNTEAFF	TGTGCCAACAGACAGACAGGGAACACTGAAGCTTTCTTT
TRBD1	TRBV9	few	TRBJ2-3	CASSVGDREVAQYF	TGTGCCAGCAGCGTGGGGGACAGGGAGGTGGCGCAGTATTTT
-	TRBV5-1	few	TRBJ2-7	CASSLADGNTYEQYF	TGCGCCAGCAGCTTAGCCGACGGGAATACCTACGAGCAGTACTTC
-	TRBV30	few	TRBJ2-7	CACSGAEYEQYF	TGTGCCTGTTCGGGGGCAGAGTACGAGCAGTACTTC
-	TRBV6-2/TRBV6-3	many	TRBJ2-3	CASSYVEGDTQYF	TGTGCCAGCAGTTACGTAGAAGGAGATACGCAGTATTTT
-	TRBV19	many	TRBJ2-6	CASSIMGPDISGANVLTF	TGTGCCAGTAGTATAATGGGCCCTGACATCTCTGGGGCCAACGTCCTGACTTTC
TRBD1	TRBV12-3/TRBV12-4	-	TRBJ1-5	CASTTTGGGNQPQHF	TGTGCCAGCACCACGACAGGGGGAGGCAATCAGCCCCAGCATTTT
-	TRBV29-1	many	TRBJ2-7	CSVVPGSSYEQYF	TGCAGCGTTGTCCCAGGCAGCTCCTACGAGCAGTACTTC
TRBD1	TRBV4-3	-	TRBJ1-2	CASSPSVGTGSDYVYTF	TGCGCCAGCAGCCCGTCAGTTGGGACAGGGTCGGACTATGTCTACACCTTC
-	TRBV30	few	TRBJ2-3	CASGDGGPDTQYF	TGTGCCAGCGGAGATGGGGGCCCAGATACGCAGTATTTT
TRBD2	TRBV19	many	TRBJ2-7	CASSKASGEINYEQYF	TGTGCCAGTAGTAAAGCTAGCGGGGAAATAAACTACGAGCAGTACTTC
-	TRBV20-1	-	TRBJ2-2	CSAREWGETGELFF	TGCAGTGCTAGAGAGTGGGGCGAAACCGGGGAGCTGTTTTTT
-	TRBV20-1	few	TRBJ1-1	CSAGTQGVRTEAFF	TGCAGTGCTGGGACCCAGGGTGTTAGAACTGAAGCTTTCTTT
TRBD1	TRBV14	few	TRBJ2-7	CASSQEGQGIGEQYF	TGTGCCAGCAGCCAAGAAGGACAGGGAATTGGCGAGCAGTACTTC
TRBD1	TRBV29-1	many	TRBJ2-7	CSVETGRYEQYF	TGCAGCGTTGAGACAGGGCGTTACGAGCAGTACTTC
TRBD2	TRBV6-2/TRBV6-3	few	TRBJ2-1	CAANSGSVYNEQFF	TGTGCCGCAAATAGCGGGAGTGTCTACAATGAGCAGTTCTTC
-	TRBV30	few	TRBJ2-7	CAWSVMPGDAYEQYF	TGTGCCTGGAGTGTAATGCCAGGGGATGCCTACGAGCAGTACTTC
TRBD2	TRBV20-1	-	TRBJ2-1	CSARDRLAGGNEQFF	TGCAGTGCTAGAGATAGGCTAGCGGGAGGCAATGAGCAGTTCTTC